The 25 T cell receptor beta chains below come from one sample, sequenced in a study of identical twins. In TCRdb, the 5' RACE reads were re-called with MiXCR into one record per CDR3 protein. The table has 650,000 to 800,000 distinct CDR3 sequences, around 8.3% seen once. Another study also made use of these data, one on yellow fever vaccine responses in identical twins.

The specimen was PBMCs. The receptor source for this set is a woman between 18 and 29 years old in good health.

CDR3 protein: CSAPRTGSGSNQPQHF. The CDR3 coding sequence is TGCAGTGCTCCCAGGACAGGGTCTGGGAGCAATCAGCCCCAGCATTTT. The gene calls are TRBV20-1 and TRBJ1-5; TRBD1 aligns across 8 bases. Germline loops: CDR1 DFQATT, CDR2 SNEGSKA (reference sequence). There are 16 residues in the CDR3. V gave up 5 bases and J gave up 1 base; unmatched junction bases: 10.

This clonotype showed up just a few times. This chain joins TRBV29-1 and TRBJ2-7; maybe TRBD1 (6 bases). CDR1 SQVTM and CDR2 ANQGSEA come from the germline V gene. Between the trimmed V and J ends, which lost 6 bases and 0 bases, there was a span of 12 bases. This CDR3 spans 13 amino acids. The CDR3 region is CSVETGYSYEQYF. The CDR3 DNA is TGCAGCGTGGAGACAGGATACTCCTACGAGCAGTACTTC.

In this sample, this clonotype turned up many times. V usage is TRBV6-2 or TRBV6-3 and J usage is TRBJ2-7; 7 bases map to TRBD1. The CDR3 runs 14 residues. J gave up 4 bases and V 6 bases, and 9 bases lay outside the gene matches. The V gene's germline CDR1 is MNHEY and CDR2 SVGEGT. CDR3 sequence (DNA): TGTGCCAGCAGGTCGACAGGGTGGAATTACGAGCAGTACTTC. Its translation is CASRSTGWNYEQYF.

The chain has TRBV5-4 and TRBJ1-1; D is perhaps TRBD1 (6 bases). The V gene lost 4 bases and the J gene lost 11 bases, with 27 bases spanning the gap. This CDR3 has 16 residues. In germline, CDR1 is SGHNT, CDR2 YYREEE (reference sequence). CDR3 nucleotides: TGTGCCAGCAGCGCGGGAACGGGAGGGACATTCGGCGATGCTTTCTTT. As protein: CASSAGTGGTFGDAFF.

This clonotype was counted between two and nine times. The chain carries TRBV27 and TRBJ2-3; 11 bases are a match to TRBD2. Losses at the gene ends were 7 bases for V and 6 bases for J; bases not matched to a gene: 30. CDR1 and CDR2 from the germline V gene are MNHEY and SMNVEV (reference sequence). CDR3 size: 22 residues. CDR3 nucleotides: TGTGCCAGCATCCCCCTGGTTTCCGAAGGGACAGAGACTAGCGGGACTTATGATACGCAGTATTTT. Amino acids: CASIPLVSEGTETSGTYDTQYF.

At least ten counts were recorded for this clonotype. J is TRBJ2-5 and V is TRBV9, with TRBD2 matching over 15 bases. Losses at the gene ends were 0 bases for V and 1 base for J; bases not matched to a gene: 4. Per germline, CDR1 SGDLS and CDR2 YYNGEE. The length of the CDR3 is 18 residues. CDR3 protein: CASSVATGLAGGQETQYF. The CDR3 bases are TGTGCCAGCAGCGTAGCTACGGGACTAGCGGGGGGCCAAGAGACCCAGTACTTC. Full variable domain (remainder filled in from reference TRBV9 and TRBJ2-5): DSGVTQTPKHLITATGQRVTLRCSPRSGDLSVYWYQQSLDQGLQFLIQYYNGEERAKGNILERFSAQQFPDLHSELNLSSLELGDSALYFCASSVATGLAGGQETQYFGPGTRLLVL.

This clonotype has only a few counts. The gene calls are TRBV20-1 and TRBJ2-5; D is unclear. Germline-derived CDR1 and CDR2 are DFQATT and SNEGSKA (reference sequence). The CDR3 has 10 amino acids. Trimming shortened V by 5 bases and J by 5 bases, and 6 bases separated the two germline ends. The CDR3 DNA reads TGCAGTGCTCCCGGGGAGACCCAGTACTTC. The encoded protein is CSAPGETQYF.

This clonotype was found many times. V is TRBV29-1 and J is TRBJ2-5; D uncertain. This CDR3 is 11 amino acids long. Germline V gene lookup returns CDR1 SQVTM and CDR2 ANQGSEA. V was clipped by 4 bases and J by 3 bases, with 6 bases between them. CDR3 amino acids: CSVVREETQYF. CDR3 DNA: TGCAGCGTTGTCCGCGAAGAGACCCAGTACTTC.

V usage is TRBV18 and J usage is TRBJ2-1; D assignment may be TRBD1 or TRBD2 (5 bases each). The CDR3 consists of 17 residues. V lost 5 bases to trimming and J lost 5 bases, with 22 bases between them. CDR1 is KGHSH and CDR2 is LQKENI in the germline V gene. The CDR3: CASSKFTGTASNNEQFF. CDR3 DNA sequence: TGTGCCAGCTCAAAATTTACCGGGACGGCGTCGAACAATGAGCAGTTCTTC. Looking up the rest from reference TRBV18 and TRBJ2-1 gives the full variable domain: NAGVMQNPRHLVRRRGQEARLRCSPMKGHSHVYWYRQLPEEGLKFMVYLQKENIIDESGMPKERFSAEFPKEGPSILRIQQVVRGDSAAYFCASSKFTGTASNNEQFFGPGTRLTVL.

This clonotype occurred a few times. V and J are TRBV7-2 and TRBJ2-3; 9 bases align to TRBD2. V was clipped by 5 bases and J by 3 bases; unmatched bases: 6. Germline loops: CDR1 SGHTA, CDR2 FQGNSA. This CDR3 spans 15 amino acids. Here the CDR3 reads CASSRRTSETDTQYF. DNA of the CDR3: TGTGCCAGCAGCCGAAGGACTAGCGAAACAGATACGCAGTATTTT.

V and J are TRBV20-1 and TRBJ2-4; 7 positions agree with TRBD1. Germline V lookup: CDR1 DFQATT, CDR2 SNEGSKA (reference sequence). The CDR3 consists of 13 residues. The V segment lost 7 bases and the J segment 5 bases; nucleotides outside the gene matches: 8. This CDR3 reads CSVQWTGENIQYF. The CDR3 DNA is TGCAGTGTGCAATGGACAGGAGAAAACATTCAGTACTTC.

CDR3 sequence: CSGQAGGDQPQHF. As DNA, the CDR3 is TGCAGTGGCCAAGCAGGGGGGGATCAGCCCCAGCATTTT. The V and J genes are TRBV20-1 and TRBJ1-5, with 7 nucleotides matching TRBD1. The CDR3 sequence is 13 residues long. Germline V gives CDR1 DFQATT, CDR2 SNEGSKA (reference sequence). The junction had 8 bases not matched to a gene; V was cut back by 7 bases and J by 5 bases.

The chain has TRBV28 and TRBJ2-5, with 9 bases lining up with TRBD1. Per germline, CDR1 MDHEN and CDR2 SYDVKM. CDR3 length equals 15 residues. J was trimmed by 5 bases and V by 3 bases; bases with no gene match: 7. The CDR3 sequence is CASSFLSTGGETQYF. CDR3 sequence (DNA): TGTGCCAGCAGTTTCCTTTCGACAGGGGGTGAGACCCAGTACTTC.

This clonotype was seen a handful of times. The chain combines TRBV7-2 with TRBJ2-7; D perhaps matches TRBD2 (5 bases). V lost 5 bases and J lost 3, with 17 bases in between. Germline CDR1 SGHTA, CDR2 FQGNSA. The CDR3 runs 15 residues. The CDR3 here is CASSPLGVANYEQYF. The CDR3, as DNA: TGTGCCAGCAGCCCCCTCGGGGTGGCTAACTACGAGCAGTACTTC.

This clonotype came up a few times. V is TRBV14 and J is TRBJ2-4, with D possibly being TRBD2 (5 bases). Germline loops: CDR1 SGHDN, CDR2 FVKESK. Trimming cost V 1 base and J 3 bases, with 13 bases left between them. This CDR3 has 16 amino acids. The chain's CDR3 is CASSQVTGKGKNIQYF. In DNA, the CDR3 is TGTGCCAGCAGCCAAGTAACCGGGAAGGGCAAAAACATTCAGTACTTC. The full variable domain, completed using reference TRBV14 and TRBJ2-4, is EAGVTQFPSHSVIEKGQTVTLRCDPISGHDNLYWYRRVMGKEIKFLLHFVKESKQDESGMPNNRFLAERTGGTYSTLKVQPAELEDSGVYFCASSQVTGKGKNIQYFGAGTRLSVL.

The chain carries TRBV5-1 and TRBJ2-3; a weak D match, TRBD1 (6 bases). The germline V and J ends were trimmed by 0 bases and 0 bases, with 14 bases remaining between them. The germline CDR1 and CDR2 sequences are SGHRS and YFSETQ. This CDR3 is built from 17 residues. CDR3 amino acids: CASSLGTGLSSTDTQYF. CDR3 sequence (DNA): TGCGCCAGCAGCTTGGGTACAGGGTTATCTAGCACAGATACGCAGTATTTT.

This chain uses TRBV20-1 with TRBJ2-7, with D unresolved. The V end was cut by 3 bases, the J end by 6 bases, with 6 bases between. The CDR3 is 10 amino acids. Germline loops: CDR1 DFQATT, CDR2 SNEGSKA (reference sequence). CDR3 amino acids: CSASWGEQYF. The CDR3 DNA follows: TGCAGTGCTAGTTGGGGCGAGCAGTACTTC.

This clonotype was observed a handful of times. The rearrangement joins TRBV7-2 to TRBJ1-5, with 9 bases that match TRBD1. This CDR3 has 16 residues. The trim removed 4 bases at V and 6 bases at J, leaving 10 bases unmatched. Germline values: CDR1 SGHTA, CDR2 FQGNSA. For the CDR3, the DNA is TGTGCCAGCAGCTCCACGGACAGGGGACTCTTTCAGCCCCAGCATTTT. Protein product: CASSSTDRGLFQPQHF.

This clonotype was seen more than once but under ten times. V and J are TRBV4-3 and TRBJ2-1; D unresolved. Trimming shortened V by 1 base and J by 6 bases, and 10 bases separated the two germline ends. Looked up from germline, CDR1 is LGHNA and CDR2 is YSLEER. The CDR3 has 14 amino acids. CDR3 DNA: TGCGCCAGCAGCCAAGTAAGTCTTCTCAATGAGCAGTTCTTC. This encodes CASSQVSLLNEQFF.

The CDR3 DNA sequence: TGTGCCAGCAGCCCAAACGGAGCCCCAGCGGGAGGAGGCGATGAGCAGTTCTTC. Translation: CASSPNGAPAGGGDEQFF. V usage is TRBV7-6 and J usage is TRBJ2-1; 9 nucleotides align to TRBD2. The CDR3 extends over 18 amino acids. The J segment lost 8 bases and the V segment lost 5 bases, leaving 19 bases of the junction unmatched. CDR1 is SGHVS and CDR2 is FNYEAQ in the germline V gene.

This clonotype has just a few counts. J is TRBJ2-6 and V is TRBV20-1; possibly TRBD2 for D (7 bases). Germline V lookup: CDR1 DFQATT, CDR2 SNEGSKA (reference sequence). The V end lost 3 bases, the J end lost 3 bases, and 15 bases lay between the germline ends. CDR3 size: 16 residues. CDR3 protein: CSASTRGGRGANVLTF. The CDR3 DNA follows: TGCAGTGCTAGCACTAGGGGGGGGCGTGGGGCCAACGTCCTGACTTTC.

This clonotype was detected a few times. CDR3 region: CASSLTGDAYEQYF. CDR3 DNA sequence: TGCGCCAGCAGCTTGACAGGCGATGCCTACGAGCAGTACTTC. The V and J genes are TRBV5-1 and TRBJ2-7; tentative D call: TRBD1 (5 bases). This CDR3 has 14 amino acids. Germline V gene data show CDR1 as SGHRS and CDR2 as YFSETQ. Trimming took off 1 base at V and 2 bases at J, with 10 bases between the two ends. Filled out from reference TRBV5-1 and TRBJ2-7, the complete variable domain reads KAGVTQTPRYLIKTRGQQVTLSCSPISGHRSVSWYQQTPGQGLQFLFEYFSETQRNKGNFPGRFSGRQFSNSRSEMNVSTLELGDSALYLCASSLTGDAYEQYFGPGTRLTVT.

This clonotype was detected ten times or more. This rearrangement joins TRBV18 to TRBJ2-3; no firm D call. Trimming took 1 base from V and 2 from J, leaving 4 bases between them. Germline V gene lookup returns CDR1 KGHSH and CDR2 LQKENI. The CDR3 is made up of 13 amino acids. CDR3 in amino acids: CASSPRDTDTQYF. The CDR3 nucleotides read TGTGCCAGCTCACCACGTGACACAGATACGCAGTATTTT.

This clonotype came up a few times. This chain joins TRBV20-1 and TRBJ2-1; 10 bases map to TRBD2. The trim removed 5 bases at V and 5 bases at J, leaving 9 bases unmatched. The germline V gene has CDR1 DFQATT and CDR2 SNEGSKA (reference sequence). CDR3 size: 15 residues. The CDR3 DNA sequence: TGCAGTGCTGGCCCTAGCGGGGGACCCCACAATGAGCAGTTCTTC. It encodes CSAGPSGGPHNEQFF.

This chain joins TRBV12-3 or TRBV12-4 and TRBJ1-6; possibly TRBD1 for D (5 bases). Trimming stripped 2 bases from V and 9 bases from J, with 8 bases between. This CDR3 is 13 amino acids long. The chain's CDR3 is CASSLQGSSPLHF. CDR3 bases: TGTGCCAGCAGTTTACAGGGCAGTTCACCCCTCCACTTT.